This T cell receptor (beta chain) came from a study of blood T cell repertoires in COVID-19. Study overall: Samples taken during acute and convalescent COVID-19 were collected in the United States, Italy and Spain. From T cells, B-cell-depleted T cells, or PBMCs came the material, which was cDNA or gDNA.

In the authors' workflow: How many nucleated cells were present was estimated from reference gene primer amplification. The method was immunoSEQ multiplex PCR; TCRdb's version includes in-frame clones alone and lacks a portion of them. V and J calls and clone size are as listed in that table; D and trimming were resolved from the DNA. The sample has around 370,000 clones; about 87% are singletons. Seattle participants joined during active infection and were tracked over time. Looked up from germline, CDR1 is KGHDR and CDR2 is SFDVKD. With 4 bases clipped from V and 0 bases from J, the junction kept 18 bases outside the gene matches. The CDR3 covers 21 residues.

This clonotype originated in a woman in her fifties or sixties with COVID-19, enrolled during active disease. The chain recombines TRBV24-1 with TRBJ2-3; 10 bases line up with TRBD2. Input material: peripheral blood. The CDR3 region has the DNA TGTGCCACCAGTGACCTAAGGGTGGGGACTAGCGTAACTCACAGCACAGATACGCAGTATTTT. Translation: CATSDLRVGTSVTHSTDTQYF.